The 13 T cell receptor beta chains presented below share a single source sample, sequenced in a study of T-cell reconstitution after alpha-beta-depleted transplantation in children. It was with unique molecular identifiers that the TCRbeta library was prepared. MiXCR was run by TCRdb on the PCR reads, yielding one entry per CDR3 protein. The sample includes hundreds of thousands of distinct CDR3 sequences, 7.5% to 9.5% of them seen just once. This specimen was PBMCs, mostly from graft donor cells, taken 360 days after TCRalphabeta/CD19-depleted stem cell transplant. Receptor source: a male patient between 2 and 15 years old who had a stem cell transplant for acute myeloid leukemia, so the T cells may come from the graft donor.

This clonotype was observed many times. The rearrangement links TRBV19 to TRBJ2-1; D uncertain. The V and J ends lost 7 bases and 6 bases respectively, with 16 bases between them. There are 14 residues in the CDR3. Per the germline V gene, CDR1 is LNHDA and CDR2 is SQIVND (reference sequence). CDR3: CASNLGKGINEQFF. DNA of the CDR3: TGTGCCAGTAATTTAGGTAAAGGTATCAATGAGCAGTTCTTC.

This clonotype was observed at least ten times. At one end, the junction sequence differs from germline, possibly due to a read error. The CDR3 here is CASSLGGQETQYF. DNA of the CDR3: TGTGCCAGCAGCTTAGGGGGGCAAGAGACCCAGTACTTC. V and J are TRBV5-1 and TRBJ2-5, with D perhaps given as TRBD1 or TRBD2 (6 bases each). Germline CDR1 reads SGHRS; CDR2 reads YFSETQ. This CDR3 region has 13 residues.

At least ten counts were recorded for this clonotype. The rearrangement joins TRBV4-3 to TRBJ1-1, with no clear D. V was shortened by 4 bases and J by 1 base, with 7 bases between the two germline ends. CDR3 length equals 13 residues. CDR1 and CDR2 from the germline V gene are LGHNA and YSLEER. This CDR3 is CASSRRQNTEAFF. The DNA of the CDR3 is TGCGCCAGCAGCCGACGACAGAACACTGAAGCTTTCTTT.

In this sample, this clonotype turned up a few times. The chain carries TRBV30 and TRBJ2-7; D unresolved. Germline V gives CDR1 GTSNPN, CDR2 SVGIG (reference sequence). V was clipped by 4 bases and J by 4 bases, with 17 bases between them. CDR3 size: 14 residues. CDR3 loop: CAWTVGLAGYEQYF. The CDR3 DNA reads TGTGCCTGGACCGTAGGGTTAGCCGGGTACGAGCAGTACTTC.

The rearrangement uses TRBV5-6 and TRBJ1-5; D is undetermined. V shed 1 base and J shed 0 bases, with 11 bases lying between them. This CDR3 is 16 amino acids long. Germline V CDR1 and CDR2: SGHDT, YYEEEE. The chain's CDR3 is CASSLSQEISNQPQHF. CDR3 DNA: TGTGCCAGCAGCTTGTCCCAGGAGATTAGCAATCAGCCCCAGCATTTT. The variable domain in full, with the rest retrieved from reference TRBV5-6 and TRBJ1-5, is DAGVTQSPTHLIKTRGQQVTLRCSPKSGHDTVSWYQQALGQGPQFIFQYYEEEERQRGNFPDRFSGHQFPNYSSELNVNALLLGDSALYLCASSLSQEISNQPQHFGDGTRLSIL.

This clonotype showed up just a few times. J is TRBJ2-4 and V is TRBV4-3, with D hard to call. The CDR3 is 16 amino acids. Germline loops: CDR1 LGHNA, CDR2 YSLEER. V was trimmed by 0 bases and J by 0 bases, leaving 9 bases between them. The CDR3 DNA follows: TGCGCCAGCAGCCAAGATCCCGTACCAGCCAAAAACATTCAGTACTTC. It yields the protein CASSQDPVPAKNIQYF.

This clonotype was found many times. The chain employs TRBV6-5 and TRBJ2-3; 10 nucleotides align to TRBD2. Germline-derived CDR1 and CDR2 are MNHEY and SVGAGI. CDR3 length equals 16 residues. V shed 2 bases, J shed 2 bases, and the junction held 4 bases outside the gene matches. CDR3 bases: TGTGCCAGCAGTTACGGTACTAGCGGGAACACAGATACGCAGTATTTT. Protein: CASSYGTSGNTDTQYF.

This chain joins TRBV29-1 and TRBJ2-3, with 8 bases fitting TRBD1. Germline values: CDR1 SQVTM, CDR2 ANQGSEA. V trimming: 7 bases; J trimming: 6 bases; junction bases outside the gene matches: 12. The CDR3 has 14 residues. The CDR3 DNA reads TGCAGCGCCCAGGGGGGACAGGAGGGCGATACGCAGTATTTT. The encoded protein is CSAQGGQEGDTQYF.

This clonotype was counted at least ten times. The genes are TRBV9 and TRBJ2-3; 10 nucleotides agree with TRBD2. With V trimmed by 4 bases and J by 4 bases, 12 bases remained unmatched. The CDR3 extends over 17 amino acids. Germline V lookup: CDR1 SGDLS, CDR2 YYNGEE. The CDR3 DNA is TGTGCCAGCAGCTTACCCCACCTAGCGGGAGCCCCAGATACGCAGTATTTT. Protein: CASSLPHLAGAPDTQYF.

This clonotype has more than one count but fewer than ten. The chain couples TRBV2 to TRBJ2-7, with a possible D match to TRBD1 (6 bases). With 11 bases removed from V and 2 bases from J, the gap between germline ends came to 13 bases. CDR1 and CDR2 (germline): SNHLY, FYNNEI. The CDR3 loop spans 12 amino acids. CDR3 sequence (DNA): TGTGCCGGCCGGGACAACACCTACGAGCAGTACGTC. Residues: CAGRDNTYEQYV.

The chain joins TRBV7-8 to TRBJ2-1; 8 positions match TRBD2. Per the germline V gene, CDR1 is SGHVS and CDR2 is FQNEAQ. The CDR3 is 16 residues long. The V gene end was trimmed by 5 bases and the J gene end by 5 bases; junction bases not matched to a gene: 11. The CDR3 DNA reads as TGTGCCAGCAGCCCACGCCGACTAGCGAGAAACAATGAGCAGTTCTTC. Its translation: CASSPRRLARNNEQFF.

J is TRBJ2-5 and V is TRBV10-3; 8 positions match TRBD2. V lost 3 bases, J lost 4 bases, and 13 bases stayed unmatched. Germline CDR1 reads ENHRY; CDR2 reads SYGVKD. The CDR3 extends over 17 amino acids. This chain's CDR3 is CAISEGIAGRLGETQYF. The CDR3 nucleotides read TGTGCCATCAGTGAAGGAATAGCGGGGCGGCTGGGAGAGACCCAGTACTTC.

A word on this clonotype: Likely a read error: the CDR3 ends without its conserved phenylalanine or tryptophan. V and J are TRBV29-1 and TRBJ1-2; D is uncertain. Looked up from germline, CDR1 is SQVTM and CDR2 is ANQGSEA. CDR3 length: 11 amino acids. Trimming shortened V by 8 bases and J by 2 bases, and 9 bases separated the two germline ends. The CDR3 reads CSLGENYGYTS. CDR3 sequence (DNA): TGCAGCCTCGGGGAGAACTATGGCTACACCTCC.